The 10 T cell receptor beta chains listed next were all sequenced from one sample in a study of STAT5B mutations in CD4+ large granular lymphocyte leukemia. Here immunoSEQ multiplex PCR was the method, and the copy in TCRdb shows in-frame clones only, minus some. The data hold 25,000 to 40,000 clones, with 75% to 85% observed a single time. Input material: CD4+ T cells from blood buffy coats. These TCRs come from a human donor in good health.

V gene TRBV18 combines with J gene TRBJ1-1; 9 nucleotides line up with TRBD1. CDR3 length equals 18 residues. Germline CDR1 reads KGHSH; CDR2 reads LQKENI. V gave up 0 bases and J gave up 4 bases; unmatched junction bases: 12. The CDR3 nucleotides are TGTGCCAGCTCACCACCGAACAGGGGGCTAACATTCGGCACTGAAGCTTTCTTT. It translates to CASSPPNRGLTFGTEAFF.

The chain is built from TRBV19 and TRBJ2-7; 10 positions agree with TRBD1. The CDR3 contains 15 residues. Germline V lookup: CDR1 LNHDA, CDR2 SQIVND (reference sequence). The J segment lost 6 bases and the V segment lost 1 base, leaving 6 bases of the junction unmatched. The CDR3 reads CASSIVPGQGIEQYF. CDR3 DNA sequence: TGTGCCAGTAGTATAGTTCCGGGACAGGGGATCGAGCAGTACTTC.

The V gene is TRBV6-1, the J gene TRBJ1-2; tentatively, D is TRBD1 (5 bases). V lost 10 bases and J 6 bases, leaving 15 bases between the germline ends. Germline V CDR1 and CDR2: MNHNS, SASEGT. This CDR3 spans 12 amino acids. CDR3 bases: TGTGCCACGGTCGGGGGGTCGCATGGCTACACCTTC. Residues: CATVGGSHGYTF.

CDR3 nucleotides: TGTGCCAGCAGTCCAGGGACAGGGGGGACTAGCGGGAGAATCAATGAGCAGTTCTTC. Residues: CASSPGTGGTSGRINEQFF. V and J are TRBV11-3 and TRBJ2-1; TRBD2 matches at 14 bases. With V trimmed by 6 bases and J by 6 bases, 16 bases remained unmatched. This CDR3 is built from 19 residues. Germline V gives CDR1 SGHNT, CDR2 YENEEA.

The chain couples TRBV7-8 to TRBJ2-2; maybe TRBD1 (6 bases). Per the germline V gene, CDR1 is SGHVS and CDR2 is FQNEAQ. The length of the CDR3 is 15 residues. Trimming removed 8 bases at V and 2 bases at J, with 15 bases between. The CDR3 region has the DNA TGTGCCAGCCGTACTCGGACAGAAAACACCGGGGAGCTGTTTTTT. It translates to CASRTRTENTGELFF. Filled out from reference TRBV7-8 and TRBJ2-2, the complete variable domain reads GAGVSQSPRYKVAKRGQDVALRCDPISGHVSLFWYQQALGQGPEFLTYFQNEAQLDKSGLPSDRFFAERPEGSVSTLKIQRTQQEDSAVYLCASRTRTENTGELFFGEGSRLTVL.

The rearrangement uses TRBV7-9 and TRBJ1-3; D is undetermined. The CDR3 totals 14 residues. Germline values: CDR1 SEHNR, CDR2 FQNEAQ (reference sequence). Between the trimmed V and J ends, which lost 2 bases and 4 bases, there was a span of 9 bases. CDR3 loop: CASSLLPQGNTIYF. The DNA of the CDR3 is TGTGCCAGCAGCTTACTCCCCCAAGGAAACACCATATATTTT.

This clone was detected a few times. The chain links TRBV7-2 to TRBJ2-7; 15 bases align to TRBD2. Per germline, CDR1 SGHTA and CDR2 FQGNSA. CDR3 length: 18 residues. The ends lost 4 bases at V and 3 bases at J; junction bases unmatched: 10. The chain's CDR3 is CASSSGTSGRRNFYEQYF. DNA for the CDR3: TGTGCCAGCAGCTCCGGGACTAGCGGGAGGAGGAATTTCTACGAGCAGTACTTC.

This rearrangement joins TRBV10-1 to TRBJ1-3; the D is unclear. This CDR3 comprises 15 residues. Trimming left V 4 bases short and J 0 bases short, with 10 bases between. Germline V lookup: CDR1 WNHNN, CDR2 SYGVQD (reference sequence). The CDR3 protein is CASSGSRDSGNTIYF. The CDR3 nucleotides read TGCGCCAGCAGTGGATCCCGAGACTCTGGAAACACCATATATTTT.

V is TRBV7-9 and J is TRBJ1-5; D may be TRBD1 (5 bases). Trimming pared 4 bases from V and 4 bases from J, leaving 17 bases between. Germline V gene sequence: CDR1 SEHNR, CDR2 FQNEAQ (reference sequence). This CDR3 has 16 residues. Here the CDR3 reads CASSSTDRGWNQPQHF. In DNA, the CDR3 is TGTGCCAGCAGCTCCACTGATCGGGGGTGGAATCAGCCCCAGCATTTT.

The V gene is TRBV4-1, the J gene TRBJ2-7; 9 nucleotides align to TRBD1. The CDR3 totals 14 residues. Germline values: CDR1 MGHRA, CDR2 YSYEKL. The V gene end was trimmed by 1 base and the J gene end by 9 bases; junction bases not matched to a gene: 7. CDR3 amino acids: CASSQGTGVNWQYF. CDR3 sequence (DNA): TGCGCCAGCAGCCAAGGGACAGGGGTAAACTGGCAGTACTTC.